This T cell receptor (beta chain) was retrieved from a study of blood T cell repertoires in COVID-19. With 8 bases removed from V and 7 bases from J, the gap between germline ends came to 11 bases. This CDR3 is built from 11 residues. Germline lookup yields CDR1 ENHRY and CDR2 SYGVKD. Sequencing used immunoSEQ multiplex PCR; TCRdb keeps in-frame clones, though not all of them. The repertoire consists of about 250,000 clones, with 85% occurring once and the leading ten covering approximately 8.2%. The chain employs TRBV10-3 and TRBJ1-2; D is unclear. The sequence came from a woman between 50 and 59 years old with acute COVID-19. Sequencing used PBMCs or T cells enriched from blood (not recorded which). The CDR3 loop reads CAILGGAGYTF. The CDR3 bases are TGTGCCATCCTGGGAGGTGCTGGCTACACCTTC.